This T cell receptor beta chain is drawn from a study of blood T cell repertoires in COVID-19. For the study at large: The origin of the acute and convalescent COVID-19 samples was the United States, Italy and Spain. PBMCs, B-cell-depleted T cells, or T cells were the source of the cDNA or gDNA that made up the material.

The V gene lost 11 bases and the J gene lost 2 bases, with 19 bases spanning the gap. The length of the CDR3 is 14 residues. Per the germline V gene, CDR1 is ENHRY and CDR2 is SYGVKD. Original data processing: Amplification with reference gene primers provided the estimates of nucleated cell counts. Data came from immunoSEQ multiplex PCR; TCRdb stores just in-frame clones and leaves some out. The DNA was the basis for D and trimming; V, J and clone size are from that table. The data hold about 99,000 clones, with around 83% observed a single time. This sequence joins TRBV10-3 and TRBJ2-7, with a possible D match to TRBD2 (6 bases). This sequence originates from a man in his 70s with active or convalescent COVID-19. The sequencing sample was made of peripheral blood. CDR3 coding DNA: TGTGCCGTTCGGGGAGGACCAGCGCCCTACGAGCAGTACTTC. Encoded protein: CAVRGGPAPYEQYF.